Presented here are 9 T cell receptor beta chains from one specimen sequenced in a study of blood T cell repertoires in COVID-19. Method: immunoSEQ multiplex PCR; TCRdb's copy keeps in-frame clones and lacks some. The sample carries approximately 300,000 clones, approximately 82% recorded once. The sample comprised peripheral blood. The receptors originated from a woman between 50 and 59 years old with acute or convalescent COVID-19.

This clone was found once. V usage is TRBV11-1 and J usage is TRBJ2-5; possibly TRBD1 for D (5 bases). V was pared by 6 bases and J by 5 bases, with 16 bases between. Germline assignment: CDR1 SGHAT and CDR2 FQDESV (reference sequence). The CDR3 spans 14 residues. The DNA of the CDR3 is TGTGCCAGCAGGGACACGTCGAAGGGGGAGACCCAGTACTTC. Protein sequence: CASRDTSKGETQYF.

The sample holds one count of this clone. The chain links TRBV7-2 to TRBJ1-4, with D possibly TRBD1 on 5 matching bases. CDR1 and CDR2 from the germline V gene are SGHTA and FQGNSA. The CDR3 has 13 amino acids. With 3 bases removed from V and 8 bases from J, the gap between germline ends came to 10 bases. The CDR3 nucleotides are TGTGCCAGCAGCTTCGGGGGAGGGGAAAAACTGTTTTTT. Translation: CASSFGGGEKLFF.

This rearrangement joins TRBV7-9 to TRBJ1-2, with TRBD1 identical over 9 bases. Germline lookup yields CDR1 SEHNR and CDR2 FQNEAQ (reference sequence). Trimming at V came to 4 bases and at J to 7 bases, leaving 7 bases not matched to a gene. This CDR3 comprises 14 residues. CDR3 sequence reads: CASSSQQGAGGYTF. The DNA for the CDR3 is TGTGCCAGCAGCTCACAACAGGGGGCGGGTGGCTACACCTTC.

This chain uses TRBV29-1 with TRBJ1-1, with D tentatively TRBD1 (5 bases). Germline CDR1 and CDR2: SQVTM and ANQGSEA. The V end lost 6 bases, the J end lost 3 bases, and 14 bases lay between the germline ends. This CDR3 comprises 13 residues. The CDR3 region is CSVLEGSYTEAFF. The CDR3 nucleotides are TGCAGCGTCTTGGAGGGGTCCTACACTGAAGCTTTCTTT.

The rearrangement uses TRBV4-3 and TRBJ1-1; TRBD1 matches 7 bases. Per germline, CDR1 LGHNA and CDR2 YSLEER. The CDR3 is 11 amino acids. The trim removed 8 bases at V and 10 bases at J, leaving 7 bases unmatched. CDR3 DNA sequence: TGCGCCAGCCGCTCGACAGGGATAGCTTTCTTT. It translates to CASRSTGIAFF.

This chain joins TRBV5-4 and TRBJ2-4; D might be TRBD1 (5 bases). V shed 1 base and J shed 5 bases, with 10 bases lying between them. This CDR3 comprises 14 residues. Germline V CDR1 and CDR2: SGHNT, YYREEE (reference sequence). CDR3 in DNA: TGTGCCAGCAGCTTGCGGCAGGGCGAAAACATTCAGTACTTC. Encoded protein: CASSLRQGENIQYF.

The chain carries TRBV5-4 and TRBJ1-2, with D hard to call. This CDR3 has 15 residues. Trimming removed 5 bases from V and 0 bases from J, with 14 bases in between. Germline CDR1 is SGHNT and CDR2 is YYREEE (reference sequence). The CDR3 region is CASRRGELANYGYTF. The CDR3 DNA is TGTGCCAGCAGACGTGGGGAGCTAGCTAACTATGGCTACACCTTC.

This chain links TRBV27 with TRBJ2-7; D not certain. The V end lost 6 bases, the J end lost 3 bases, and 15 bases lay between the germline ends. The CDR3 length is 14 residues. Looked up from germline, CDR1 is MNHEY and CDR2 is SMNVEV (reference sequence). CDR3 residues: CASRFDGAYYEQYF. The DNA for the CDR3 is TGTGCCAGCAGATTTGACGGAGCCTACTACGAGCAGTACTTC.

The rearrangement links TRBV23-1 to TRBJ2-7; 9 bases are shared with TRBD1. TRBV23-1 is assigned to the ORF class and has an uncertain function. With 3 bases clipped from V and 0 bases from J, the junction kept 6 bases outside the gene matches. The CDR3 totals 16 residues. The CDR3, as DNA: TGCGCCAGCAGTCACCCTGACAGGGGGAGCTCCTACGAGCAGTACGTC. It codes for CASSHPDRGSSYEQYV.